These T cell receptor beta chains were read from a single sample in a study of shared clonotypes between healthy human individuals. Using immunoSEQ multiplex PCR, the repertoire was profiled, and TCRdb retains in-frame clones only, with some absent. The repertoire includes about 1.5 million clones, more than 95% of them detected once, and approximately 1.1% sits in the top ten. The sequencing input was naive CD4+ T cells sorted from blood. The receptors were sampled from a young man in good health. Both conserved end residues are part of each CDR3. Some rows mark clone size as missing; the rest say once, few, many or name a class of expanded clone.

- | 14 | TRBV27 | CASSAGSWANVLTF
- | 13 | TRBV6-5 | CATGSRGSYEQYF
- | 12 | TRBV18 | CASSPLGYEQYF
- | 14 | TRBV5-1 | CASSSRTRTDTQYF
once | 17 | TRBV2 | CASPNPPWTSSTDTQYF
- | 14 | TRBV6-5 | CASSDRANTGELFF
- | 14 | TRBV29-1 | CSVKEVWNNYEQYF
- | 14 | TRBV6-6 | CASSYGRASYEQYF
- | 16 | TRBV11-1 | CASSLGTSGRPGELFF
- | 13 | TRBV19 | CASSPSMNTEAFF
- | 13 | TRBV5-4 | CASSLSQGTEAFF
- | 16 | TRBV28 | CASSPLRDRASYEQYF
- | 15 | TRBV6-6 | CASSPRGGGRGEQYF
- | 14 | TRBV10-1 | CASGTSGRWNEQFF
- | 15 | TRBV4-3 | CASSRNSRNNEKLFF
- | 16 | TRBV7-2 | CASSPKWGLQSYEQYF
- | 16 | TRBV28 | CASSFSNTGAIETQYF
few | 14 | TRBV9 | CASSVGLTTYEQYF